One sample yielded the 14 T cell receptor beta chains listed below, sequenced in a study of control samples from healthy donors and cancer patients. Profiling relied on immunoSEQ multiplex PCR, and the TCRdb table lists in-frame clones only, not all of them. The table shows around 100,000 clones, with around 89% occurring only once. What was sequenced was PBMCs. These receptors all stem from a man aged 55 to 70 with lung cancer.

The chain has TRBV2 and TRBJ1-3; D possibly corresponds to TRBD1 (5 bases). Germline V gives CDR1 SNHLY, CDR2 FYNNEI. Trimming shortened V by 7 bases and J by 2 bases, and 12 bases separated the two germline ends. The CDR3 has 14 residues. In nucleotides, the CDR3 is TGTGCCAGCAAGGAACAGGCAACTGGAAACACCATATATTTT. It encodes CASKEQATGNTIYF.

The chain joins TRBV2 to TRBJ1-4, with D uncertain. The CDR3 runs 11 residues. The V and J ends lost 3 bases and 7 bases respectively, with 3 bases between them. Germline V lookup: CDR1 SNHLY, CDR2 FYNNEI. The CDR3 coding sequence is TGTGCCAGCAGTGATTTTGAAAAACTGTTTTTT. It encodes CASSDFEKLFF.

Details on this clone: The junction and the germline gene differ at one end; a read error may be behind it. Other DNA sequences in the sample encode the same CDR3. The V and J genes are TRBV6-5 and TRBJ1-5; D is unclear. CDR1 is MNHEY, CDR2 SVGAGI, per germline. CDR3 length: 13 amino acids. The CDR3 bases are TGCGCCAGCAGTTACTCGACCGACTTGCCCCAGCATTTT. Protein: CASSYSTDLPQHF.

The chain has TRBV11-2 and TRBJ1-1; no reliable D call. Germline V lookup: CDR1 SGHAT, CDR2 FQNNGV. The V end lost 5 bases, the J end lost 2 bases, and 15 bases lay between the germline ends. The CDR3 covers 15 residues. DNA of the CDR3: TGTGCCAGCAGCCTAATCGTCGGCTTTAACACTGAAGCTTTCTTT. Amino acid sequence: CASSLIVGFNTEAFF.

V and J are TRBV12-3 or TRBV12-4 and TRBJ1-2; TRBD1 matches 7 bases. The CDR3 runs to 13 residues. The trim removed 8 bases at V and 6 bases at J, leaving 9 bases unmatched. The CDR3 loop is CASGPGTANGYTF. In DNA form, the CDR3 reads TGTGCCAGCGGTCCCGGGACAGCTAATGGCTACACCTTC.

The chain couples TRBV5-4 to TRBJ2-3; D possibly corresponds to TRBD1 (5 bases). The V and J ends lost 2 bases and 5 bases respectively, with 12 bases between them. The CDR3 is made up of 14 amino acids. Germline V lookup: CDR1 SGHNT, CDR2 YYREEE (reference sequence). The CDR3 loop reads CASSFGRTGDTQYF. The DNA of the CDR3 is TGTGCCAGCAGCTTTGGGCGAACAGGAGATACGCAGTATTTT. The entire variable domain, with the rest obtained from reference TRBV5-4 and TRBJ2-3, is as follows: ETGVTQSPTHLIKTRGQQVTLRCSSQSGHNTVSWYQQALGQGPQFIFQYYREEENGRGNFPPRFSGLQFPNYSSELNVNALELDDSALYLCASSFGRTGDTQYFGPGTRLTVL.

The genes are TRBV5-1 and TRBJ1-6, with D unclear. The CDR3 consists of 15 residues. The ends were cut back, 3 bases at V and 5 bases at J, with 12 bases in the middle. Looked up from germline, CDR1 is SGHRS and CDR2 is YFSETQ. CDR3 loop: CASSSVGNDNSPLHF. The CDR3 DNA sequence: TGCGCCAGCAGCTCGGTAGGGAATGATAATTCACCCCTCCACTTT.

This clone was seen only once. V gene TRBV7-3 combines with J gene TRBJ2-1; 9 bases align to TRBD1. The V gene end was trimmed by 1 base and the J gene end by 8 bases; junction bases not matched to a gene: 3. The V gene's germline CDR1 is SGHTA and CDR2 FQGTGA. The CDR3 has 14 amino acids. The CDR3 spells CASSLRDRDDEQFF. CDR3 nucleotide sequence: TGTGCCAGCAGCTTAAGGGACAGGGACGATGAGCAGTTCTTC.

The chain combines TRBV2 with TRBJ1-1; the D gene is possibly TRBD1 (5 bases). Germline V gives CDR1 SNHLY, CDR2 FYNNEI. The ends were cut back, 7 bases at V and 3 bases at J, with 12 bases in the middle. The length of the CDR3 is 13 residues. The DNA of the CDR3 is TGTGCCAGCAAAGTACAGGAGGACACTGAAGCTTTCTTT. It is translated as CASKVQEDTEAFF.

The chain is built from TRBV30 and TRBJ1-5; no definite D call. CDR1 and CDR2 (germline): GTSNPN, SVGIG (reference sequence). The CDR3 has 13 residues. The ends were cut back, 1 base at V and 3 bases at J, with 7 bases in the middle. In nucleotides, the CDR3 is TGTGCCTGGAGTGGGCAGCTCAATCAGCCCCAGCATTTT. Residues: CAWSGQLNQPQHF.

V usage is TRBV19 and J usage is TRBJ2-3, with 14 bases matching TRBD2. Trimming at V came to 6 bases and at J to 0 bases, leaving 23 bases not matched to a gene. Germline-derived CDR1 and CDR2 are LNHDA and SQIVND (reference sequence). The CDR3 sequence is 23 residues long. This CDR3 reads CASRGTGQGIGTSGGRSTDTQYF. The CDR3 coding sequence is TGTGCCAGTAGGGGAACCGGACAGGGAATAGGGACTAGCGGGGGCAGGAGCACAGATACGCAGTATTTT.

The chain carries TRBV19 and TRBJ1-6; 7 bases map to TRBD1. After removal of 7 bases from V and 8 bases from J, the junction contained 8 bases not matched to a gene. CDR1 and CDR2 (germline): LNHDA, SQIVND (reference sequence). CDR3 length: 14 amino acids. In DNA, the CDR3 is TGTGCCAGTAAGCGGGACAGTAGTTATTCACCCCTCCACTTT. Its translation: CASKRDSSYSPLHF.

This clone was observed a few times. The V call is TRBV7-9, the J call TRBJ2-2, with D hard to call. The CDR3 totals 12 residues. Germline-derived CDR1 and CDR2 are SEHNR and FQNEAQ (reference sequence). Trimming shortened V by 4 bases and J by 0 bases, and 0 bases separated the two germline ends. In nucleotides, the CDR3 is TGTGCCAGCAGCTCGAACACCGGGGAGCTGTTTTTT. The encoded protein is CASSSNTGELFF.

V is TRBV5-1 and J is TRBJ1-3, with a possible D match to TRBD1 (5 bases). The CDR3 extends over 16 amino acids. Germline CDR1 is SGHRS and CDR2 is YFSETQ. The V end lost 4 bases, the J end lost 1 base, and 15 bases lay between the germline ends. CDR3 protein: CASSRISGGSGNTIYF. The CDR3 DNA reads as TGCGCCAGCAGCCGGATCTCCGGGGGGTCTGGAAACACCATATATTTT.